Included here is one T cell receptor (beta chain) sequence, with context. The data were obtained in a study of blood T cell repertoires in COVID-19. Background on the study: T cells, B-cell-depleted T cells, or PBMCs provided the cDNA or gDNA that served as material.

Repertoires were generated with immunoSEQ multiplex PCR, while TCRdb's copy carries only in-frame clones and drops some. The sample includes roughly 250,000 clones, just under 85% of them seen just once. V was cut by 5 bases and J by 0 bases, with 10 bases left in between. Germline CDR1 and CDR2: MNHEY and SVGEGT. This CDR3 contains 15 residues. This chain connects TRBV6-2 or TRBV6-3 to TRBJ2-2; maybe TRBD2 (6 bases). The sequenced sample was peripheral blood. This clonotype was obtained from a woman older than 75 with acute or convalescent COVID-19. CDR3 DNA sequence: TGTGCCAGCAGTCTCCTAGCGACGAACACCGGGGAGCTGTTTTTT. It encodes CASSLLATNTGELFF.